These 20 T cell receptor beta chains were all obtained from the same sample, sequenced in a study of OX40 agonist ivuxolimab in advanced cancers. Sequencing used immunoSEQ multiplex PCR; TCRdb keeps in-frame clones, though not all of them. This repertoire shows roughly 67,000 clones, more than 75% found once; its top ten account for approximately 0.72%. Sequencing was performed on CD4+ or CD8+ T cells sorted from blood, taken in a trial of the OX40 agonist ivuxolimab. The receptors come from an adult with an advanced solid tumor such as melanoma, head and neck, liver or kidney cancer.

This chain connects TRBV7-2 to TRBJ1-5; D ambiguous. In germline, CDR1 is SGHTA, CDR2 FQGNSA. This CDR3 comprises 16 residues. The V and J ends lost 4 bases and 2 bases respectively, with 15 bases between them. The CDR3 coding sequence is TGTGCCAGCAGCTCTTCCACAGTGAAGGGCAATCAGCCCCAGCATTTT. This translates into CASSSSTVKGNQPQHF.

The V call is TRBV27, the J call TRBJ1-5, with TRBD1 matching 8 bases. From germline, CDR1 is MNHEY and CDR2 SMNVEV (reference sequence). J lost 7 bases, V lost 5 bases, and 4 bases had no gene match. This CDR3 has 13 residues. The CDR3 region has the DNA TGTGCCAGCAGTCCGGACAGGGTCCAGCCCCAGCATTTT. Its translation: CASSPDRVQPQHF.

The rearrangement links TRBV4-1 to TRBJ2-7; D gene uncertain. Germline assignment: CDR1 MGHRA and CDR2 YSYEKL. CDR3 length equals 13 residues. The germline V and J ends were trimmed by 0 bases and 2 bases, with 5 bases remaining between them. CDR3 nucleotide sequence: TGCGCCAGCAGCCAAGACCAACCCTACGAGCAGTACTTC. As protein: CASSQDQPYEQYF.

The V call is TRBV7-8, the J call TRBJ2-7; D might be TRBD1 (6 bases). This CDR3 comprises 15 residues. The germline V gene has CDR1 SGHVS and CDR2 FQNEAQ. V was cut by 6 bases and J by 0 bases, with 15 bases left in between. The CDR3 sequence: CASRQAGQSSYEQYF. CDR3 nucleotide sequence: TGTGCCAGCAGGCAGGCAGGACAGAGCTCCTACGAGCAGTACTTC. The full variable domain, rest sourced from reference TRBV7-8 and TRBJ2-7, is GAGVSQSPRYKVAKRGQDVALRCDPISGHVSLFWYQQALGQGPEFLTYFQNEAQLDKSGLPSDRFFAERPEGSVSTLKIQRTQQEDSAVYLCASRQAGQSSYEQYFGPGTRLTVT.

The J gene is TRBJ2-5, the V gene TRBV30; the D call may be TRBD1 or TRBD2 (7 bases each). The CDR3 has 14 amino acids. V was trimmed by 3 bases and J by 3 bases, leaving 14 bases between them. Germline values: CDR1 GTSNPN, CDR2 SVGIG (reference sequence). Here the CDR3 reads CAWRGGDSEETQYF. DNA for the CDR3: TGTGCCTGGAGGGGGGGGGACAGTGAAGAGACCCAGTACTTC.

This sequence joins TRBV5-1 and TRBJ1-1, with TRBD1 identical over 10 bases. Germline CDR1 and CDR2: SGHRS and YFSETQ. V shed 6 bases, J shed 1 base, and the junction held 3 bases outside the gene matches. The CDR3 covers 14 residues. The DNA for the CDR3 is TGCGCCAGCACAAGACAGGGGGCGAACACTGAAGCTTTCTTT. Translating gives CASTRQGANTEAFF.

The rearrangement uses TRBV6-1 and TRBJ2-2; D gene ambiguous. The CDR3 loop spans 15 amino acids. V was shortened by 7 bases and J by 3 bases, with 15 bases between the two germline ends. The germline gives CDR1 MNHNS, CDR2 SASEGT. DNA for the CDR3: TGTGCCAGCACCCCCGGCGAACTTTACACCGGGGAGCTGTTTTTT. Protein product: CASTPGELYTGELFF.

This chain links TRBV7-6 with TRBJ2-7; the match to TRBD2 covers 15 bases. CDR1 and CDR2 (germline): SGHVS, FNYEAQ. The V segment lost 5 bases and the J segment 4 bases; nucleotides outside the gene matches: 15. CDR3 size: 19 residues. DNA for the CDR3: TGTGCCAGCAGCAATTTCATACATGGGACTAGCGGGGGGACATACGAGCAGTACTTC. Translating gives CASSNFIHGTSGGTYEQYF.

This clone was observed a single time. The chain carries TRBV19 and TRBJ2-5, with TRBD2 identical over 8 bases. Germline loops: CDR1 LNHDA, CDR2 SQIVND (reference sequence). The junction had 8 bases not matched to a gene; V was cut back by 3 bases and J by 5 bases. The CDR3 extends over 15 amino acids. CDR3 residues: CASSIPGGAGETQYF. The CDR3 nucleotides are TGTGCCAGTAGTATCCCCGGGGGGGCCGGGGAGACCCAGTACTTC.

This clone was seen a handful of times. The chain is built from TRBV13 and TRBJ2-3, with D tentatively TRBD1 (6 bases). CDR3 length: 14 amino acids. The germline CDR1 and CDR2 sequences are PRHDT and FYEKMQ (reference sequence). Trimming stripped 5 bases from V and 4 bases from J, with 13 bases between. Here the CDR3 DNA reads TGTGCCAGCAGCGCCCCGGCAGGGGCAGATACGCAGTATTTT. It yields the protein CASSAPAGADTQYF.

This rearrangement joins TRBV4-1 to TRBJ1-4; a weak D match, TRBD1 (6 bases). The CDR3 contains 16 residues. The V end was cut by 4 bases, the J end by 4 bases, with 16 bases between. CDR1 is MGHRA, CDR2 YSYEKL, per germline. CDR3 in amino acids: CASSPGTQAGNEKLFF. In nucleotides, the CDR3 is TGCGCCAGCAGCCCGGGGACACAGGCCGGTAATGAAAAACTGTTTTTT.

This clone was recorded only once. The genes are TRBV9 and TRBJ2-7; D not resolved. V lost 4 bases to trimming and J lost 3 bases, with 11 bases between them. The germline V gene has CDR1 SGDLS and CDR2 YYNGEE. The CDR3 has 13 amino acids. CDR3 nucleotide sequence: TGTGCCAGCAGCACCCGACCCTACTACGAGCAGTACTTC. It codes for CASSTRPYYEQYF. The full variable domain, in which reference TRBV9 and TRBJ2-7 provide the parts outside the CDR3, is DSGVTQTPKHLITATGQRVTLRCSPRSGDLSVYWYQQSLDQGLQFLIQYYNGEERAKGNILERFSAQQFPDLHSELNLSSLELGDSALYFCASSTRPYYEQYFGPGTRLTVT.

The rearrangement joins TRBV6-4 to TRBJ1-4; the D gene is possibly TRBD1 (6 bases). The germline V gene has CDR1 MRHNA and CDR2 SNTAGT. The V gene lost 0 bases and the J gene lost 7 bases, with 12 bases spanning the gap. The CDR3 is made up of 15 amino acids. DNA for the CDR3: TGTGCCAGCAGTGACTCGATGGGGGGCGGTGAAAAACTGTTTTTT. Amino acids: CASSDSMGGGEKLFF.

The chain has TRBV6-5 and TRBJ2-5, with a tentative D call TRBD1 (6 bases). CDR1 and CDR2 (germline): MNHEY, SVGAGI. The germline V and J ends were trimmed by 5 bases and 1 base, with 11 bases remaining between them. This CDR3 spans 14 amino acids. This CDR3 reads CASSHRDTQETQYF. CDR3 sequence (DNA): TGTGCCAGCAGTCACCGGGACACCCAAGAGACCCAGTACTTC.

The chain is built from TRBV28 and TRBJ2-4, with D hard to call. With 3 bases removed from V and 2 bases from J, the gap between germline ends came to 8 bases. The CDR3 covers 14 residues. The germline V gene has CDR1 MDHEN and CDR2 SYDVKM. The DNA of the CDR3 is TGTGCCAGCAGTTTTTTCGGTTCCAAAAACATTCAGTACTTC. Its translation: CASSFFGSKNIQYF.

The chain carries TRBV7-2 and TRBJ1-4, with 10 bases matching TRBD1. V gave up 0 bases and J gave up 6 bases; unmatched junction bases: 1. This CDR3 comprises 15 residues. CDR1 is SGHTA, CDR2 FQGNSA, per germline. The CDR3 bases are TGTGCCAGCAGCTTAGCAGGGACAGGGGATGAAAAACTGTTTTTT. Translation gives CASSLAGTGDEKLFF.

The V gene is TRBV10-1, the J gene TRBJ1-4; tentative D call: TRBD1 (5 bases). Trimming cost V 0 bases and J 3 bases, with 26 bases left between them. CDR1 and CDR2 from the germline V gene are WNHNN and SYGVQD (reference sequence). The CDR3 consists of 21 residues. The CDR3 protein is CASSESVNYAAGRAANEKLFF. The CDR3 region has the DNA TGCGCCAGCAGTGAGTCAGTTAATTACGCGGCAGGGAGAGCGGCTAATGAAAAACTGTTTTTT.

CDR3 protein: CASGRDGRTDTQYF. Written as DNA, the CDR3 is TGTGCCAGTGGGCGTGACGGGAGGACAGATACGCAGTATTTT. The chain combines TRBV19 with TRBJ2-3, with TRBD2 identical over 7 bases. J lost 3 bases, V lost 8 bases, and 8 bases had no gene match. The CDR3 consists of 14 residues. Germline CDR1 LNHDA, CDR2 SQIVND (reference sequence).

The genes are TRBV19 and TRBJ2-3; 10 bases are shared with TRBD2. The CDR3 has 16 amino acids. CDR1 and CDR2 from the germline V gene are LNHDA and SQIVND (reference sequence). V lost 5 bases, J lost 4 bases, and 9 bases stayed unmatched. The CDR3 sequence: CASSPQAGGLADTQYF. The CDR3 nucleotides are TGTGCCAGTAGTCCCCAAGCGGGAGGGTTGGCAGATACGCAGTATTTT.

The chain recombines TRBV18 with TRBJ1-2; D perhaps matches TRBD1 (5 bases). Looked up from germline, CDR1 is KGHSH and CDR2 is LQKENI. With 6 bases removed from V and 8 bases from J, the gap between germline ends came to 25 bases. The CDR3 extends over 16 amino acids. For the CDR3, the DNA is TGTGCCAGCTCCACGTCAGGGACCCCGGTAGAGGGAGGCTACACCTTC. It is translated as CASSTSGTPVEGGYTF. The variable domain in full, with the rest retrieved from reference TRBV18 and TRBJ1-2, is NAGVMQNPRHLVRRRGQEARLRCSPMKGHSHVYWYRQLPEEGLKFMVYLQKENIIDESGMPKERFSAEFPKEGPSILRIQQVVRGDSAAYFCASSTSGTPVEGGYTFGSGTRLTVV.